These 22 T cell receptor beta chains were sequenced from one sample in a study of cytomegalovirus exposure and HLA in healthy donors. The PCR was carried out with 60 Vbeta primers and 13 Jbeta primers. Profiling relied on immunoSEQ multiplex PCR, and the TCRdb table lists in-frame clones only, not all of them. The sample records 140,000 to 150,000 clones, roughly 62% being singletons. What was sequenced was PBMCs. These receptors came from a male donor in good health and CMV-seronegative.

This clone was observed a single time. The chain combines TRBV5-1 with TRBJ1-3, with no clear D. Trimming left V 0 bases short and J 0 bases short, with 10 bases between. CDR1 and CDR2 (germline): SGHRS, YFSETQ. CDR3 length: 16 residues. The CDR3 reads CASSLVQASSGNTIYF. The CDR3 region has the DNA TGCGCCAGCAGCTTGGTCCAGGCGAGCTCTGGAAACACCATATATTTT. The variable domain in full, with the rest retrieved from reference TRBV5-1 and TRBJ1-3, is KAGVTQTPRYLIKTRGQQVTLSCSPISGHRSVSWYQQTPGQGLQFLFEYFSETQRNKGNFPGRFSGRQFSNSRSEMNVSTLELGDSALYLCASSLVQASSGNTIYFGEGSWLTVV.

This clone was found a few times. CDR3 amino acids: CASSYGSGRVSPLHF. In nucleotides, the CDR3 is TGTGCCAGCAGTTACGGGTCAGGGAGGGTTTCACCCCTCCACTTT. The V gene is TRBV6-5, the J gene TRBJ1-6; a weak D match, TRBD1 (5 bases). This CDR3 is built from 15 residues. V gave up 2 bases and J gave up 9 bases, with 14 bases separating them. From germline, CDR1 is MNHEY and CDR2 SVGAGI.

This clone was counted a single time. V and J are TRBV15 and TRBJ2-7; a weak D match, TRBD2 (5 bases). Germline lookup yields CDR1 LNHNV and CDR2 YYDKDF (reference sequence). This CDR3 region has 15 residues. Trimming removed 4 bases from V and 6 bases from J, with 19 bases in between. CDR3 nucleotides: TGTGCCACCAGCACCCGTGGACCGGGGTTGCGCGAGCAGTACTTC. Protein: CATSTRGPGLREQYF.

This rearrangement joins TRBV5-1 to TRBJ2-7; tentatively, D is TRBD2 (5 bases). The CDR3 consists of 13 residues. The germline V and J ends were trimmed by 2 bases and 4 bases, with 10 bases remaining between them. Germline loops: CDR1 SGHRS, CDR2 YFSETQ. As DNA, the CDR3 is TGCGCCAGCAGCTTCCTAGCCACATACGAGCAGTACTTC. It translates to CASSFLATYEQYF.

The genes are TRBV14 and TRBJ2-3, with 9 bases identical to TRBD2. CDR1 and CDR2 from the germline V gene are SGHDN and FVKESK. Trimming removed 1 base from V and 4 bases from J; junction bases left unmatched: 0. There are 14 residues in the CDR3. The CDR3 DNA reads as TGTGCCAGCAGCCAAGGACTAGCGGCAGATACGCAGTATTTT. Its protein is CASSQGLAADTQYF.

The V call is TRBV6-5, the J call TRBJ2-7; a weak D match, TRBD2 (6 bases). With 0 bases removed from V and 2 bases from J, the gap between germline ends came to 14 bases. The CDR3 extends over 16 amino acids. CDR1 and CDR2 from the germline V gene are MNHEY and SVGAGI. This CDR3 is CASSYSRRAVPYEQYF. The DNA for the CDR3 is TGTGCCAGCAGTTACTCGAGGAGGGCAGTTCCCTACGAGCAGTACTTC.

Here the CDR3 reads CASSRLAGTDTQYF. CDR3 DNA sequence: TGCGCCAGCAGTAGGCTAGCGGGCACAGATACGCAGTATTTT. The rearrangement uses TRBV5-1 and TRBJ2-3; 7 nucleotides align to TRBD2. V lost 5 bases, J lost 1 base, and 4 bases stayed unmatched. Germline V CDR1 and CDR2: SGHRS, YFSETQ. CDR3 length: 14 amino acids.

The chain uses TRBV27 and TRBJ2-7; D perhaps matches TRBD1 (6 bases). The CDR3 covers 14 residues. CDR1 is MNHEY and CDR2 is SMNVEV in the germline V gene (reference sequence). The V end was cut by 8 bases, the J end by 5 bases, with 19 bases between. CDR3 nucleotide sequence: TGTGCCAGCCTGTTATTTGAAGGGGGAGACGAGCAGTACTTC. It translates to CASLLFEGGDEQYF.

This clone turned up a few times. The J gene is TRBJ1-6, the V gene TRBV2; a possible D gene is TRBD1 (5 bases). The ends were cut back, 4 bases at V and 0 bases at J, with 7 bases in the middle. Germline lookup yields CDR1 SNHLY and CDR2 FYNNEI. This CDR3 is built from 15 residues. CDR3 protein: CASSVGPSYNSPLHF. The CDR3 nucleotides are TGTGCCAGCAGTGTGGGGCCCTCCTATAATTCACCCCTCCACTTT.

V and J are TRBV7-3 and TRBJ2-5; TRBD2 agrees at 10 bases. J was trimmed by 5 bases and V by 1 base; bases with no gene match: 10. The CDR3 is made up of 17 amino acids. Germline V gene sequence: CDR1 SGHTA, CDR2 FQGTGA. CDR3 amino acids: CASSLRPVAGGVETQYF. CDR3 in DNA: TGTGCCAGCAGCTTAAGGCCAGTAGCGGGGGGAGTGGAGACCCAGTACTTC.

This rearrangement joins TRBV28 to TRBJ2-6; the D is unclear. Germline lookup yields CDR1 MDHEN and CDR2 SYDVKM. The V end was cut by 4 bases, the J end by 4 bases, with 8 bases between. CDR3 size: 14 residues. The CDR3 DNA follows: TGTGCCAGCAGTTCCGGAGCCGGGGCCAACGTCCTGACTTTC. The encoded protein is CASSSGAGANVLTF.

The rearrangement links TRBV2 to TRBJ2-5; 9 nucleotides agree with TRBD2. The CDR3 runs 14 residues. The ends lost 6 bases at V and 1 base at J; junction bases unmatched: 3. Germline CDR1 SNHLY, CDR2 FYNNEI. This CDR3 is CASRTTSGQETQYF. The DNA for the CDR3 is TGTGCCAGCAGAACGACTAGCGGCCAAGAGACCCAGTACTTC. Using reference TRBV2 and TRBJ2-5 for the parts outside the CDR3, the full variable domain is EPEVTQTPSHQVTQMGQEVILRCVPISNHLYFYWYRQILGQKVEFLVSFYNNEISEKSEIFDDQFSVERPDGSNFTLKIRSTKLEDSAMYFCASRTTSGQETQYFGPGTRLLVL.

The table lists this clone with a few counts. The V and J genes are TRBV27 and TRBJ2-7, with D possibly being TRBD2 (6 bases). CDR1 MNHEY and CDR2 SMNVEV come from the germline V gene (reference sequence). This CDR3 is 14 amino acids long. V was clipped by 4 bases and J by 3 bases, with 13 bases between them. CDR3 sequence: CASSYAGLLYEQYF. CDR3 nucleotide sequence: TGTGCCAGCAGTTACGCGGGACTCCTCTACGAGCAGTACTTC.

V usage is TRBV9 and J usage is TRBJ1-2, with TRBD1 matching over 7 bases. The CDR3 length is 15 residues. V shed 5 bases and J 0 bases; nucleotides not matched to a gene: 7. The germline V gene has CDR1 SGDLS and CDR2 YYNGEE. The CDR3 loop reads CASSQGGFTNYGYTF. The DNA of the CDR3 is TGTGCCAGCAGTCAGGGGGGCTTCACTAACTATGGCTACACCTTC.

V usage is TRBV6-6 and J usage is TRBJ1-1; D ambiguous. The CDR3 spans 15 residues. Trimming took 0 bases from V and 0 from J, leaving 8 bases between them. CDR1 is MNHNY and CDR2 is SVGAGI in the germline V gene (reference sequence). This CDR3 reads CASSYSSVMNTEAFF. In nucleotides, the CDR3 is TGTGCCAGCAGTTACTCTTCAGTCATGAACACTGAAGCTTTCTTT.

In this sample, this clone turned up once. This chain uses TRBV28 with TRBJ2-7; a possible D gene is TRBD1 (6 bases). Germline assignment: CDR1 MDHEN and CDR2 SYDVKM. CDR3 size: 13 residues. The V gene lost 5 bases and the J gene lost 5 bases, with 13 bases spanning the gap. The CDR3 loop reads CASSQRQVDEQYF. CDR3 DNA: TGTGCCAGCAGTCAACGACAGGTGGACGAGCAGTACTTC.

This chain connects TRBV6-6 to TRBJ2-2, with 8 bases matching TRBD1. Germline loops: CDR1 MNHNY, CDR2 SVGAGI (reference sequence). This CDR3 spans 13 amino acids. Trimming cost V 11 bases and J 4 bases; bases outside gene matches: 6. The CDR3 region is CAGSDRATGELFF. The CDR3 region has the DNA TGTGCCGGCTCGGACAGGGCCACCGGGGAGCTGTTTTTT.

The gene calls are TRBV5-4 and TRBJ2-7; TRBD2 matches 12 bases. This CDR3 has 15 amino acids. The junction had 9 bases not matched to a gene; V was cut back by 4 bases and J by 7 bases. Germline V gives CDR1 SGHNT, CDR2 YYREEE (reference sequence). The CDR3 is CASSQKTSGGEEQYF. In nucleotides, the CDR3 is TGTGCCAGCAGCCAGAAGACTAGCGGGGGAGAAGAGCAGTACTTC.

This clone was recorded many times. V is TRBV6-5 and J is TRBJ2-7; D is perhaps TRBD1 (5 bases). Germline assignment: CDR1 MNHEY and CDR2 SVGAGI. The CDR3 length is 11 residues. V shed 7 bases and J shed 9 bases, with 13 bases lying between them. This CDR3 is CASTQGSLQYF. CDR3 nucleotide sequence: TGTGCCAGCACCCAGGGTAGTTTGCAGTACTTC.

The V call is TRBV5-1, the J call TRBJ2-2; D possibly corresponds to TRBD2 (6 bases). This CDR3 is 16 amino acids long. Germline V lookup: CDR1 SGHRS, CDR2 YFSETQ. V shed 2 bases and J shed 0 bases, with 11 bases lying between them. The CDR3 nucleotides read TGCGCCAGCAGCTTATCGGCGGGGTCGAACACCGGGGAGCTGTTTTTT. As protein: CASSLSAGSNTGELFF.

The chain employs TRBV6-5 and TRBJ2-5, with 9 bases matching TRBD2. The CDR3 length is 14 residues. The J segment lost 6 bases and the V segment lost 6 bases, leaving 8 bases of the junction unmatched. The germline V gene has CDR1 MNHEY and CDR2 SVGAGI. DNA of the CDR3: TGTGCCAGCAGCTTTGGACTAGCGACGAAGACCCAGTACTTC. It translates to CASSFGLATKTQYF.

The genes are TRBV5-4 and TRBJ2-3; D remains unclear. Germline CDR1 reads SGHNT; CDR2 reads YYREEE (reference sequence). Trimming took 2 bases from V and 0 from J, leaving 10 bases between them. The CDR3 is made up of 15 amino acids. This CDR3 is CASSFNPGSTDTQYF. CDR3 sequence (DNA): TGTGCCAGCAGCTTTAATCCGGGTAGCACAGATACGCAGTATTTT.